These 10 T cell receptor beta chains originate from one sample sequenced in a study of CD8 T cells in ankylosing spondylitis. TCRdb processed the 5' RACE reads anew with MiXCR; each CDR3 protein has one entry. The table includes around 210,000 distinct CDR3 sequences, less than 9.5% detected once. Sequencing was performed on blood, either unsorted or a sorted T cell fraction (not recorded which). The source of these receptors is a female donor with ankylosing spondylitis or in good health (not recorded which).

This clonotype was seen ten or more times. The CDR3 nucleotides are TGTGCCAGCAGGCTTTTTGAGGGTTTCTACAATGAGCAGTTCTTC. It encodes CASRLFEGFYNEQFF. The chain recombines TRBV27 with TRBJ2-1; perhaps TRBD2 as D (5 bases). Germline-derived CDR1 and CDR2 are MNHEY and SMNVEV (reference sequence). Trimming shortened V by 6 bases and J by 3 bases, and 15 bases separated the two germline ends. There are 15 residues in the CDR3.

This clonotype appeared many times. The gene calls are TRBV5-1 and TRBJ2-1; D uncertain. Deletions cut 0 bases from V and 6 bases from J, with 10 bases between. CDR3 length: 14 amino acids. Germline V gives CDR1 SGHRS, CDR2 YFSETQ. CDR3 DNA sequence: TGCGCCAGCAGCTTGGGACTCCCCGGCAATGAGCAGTTCTTC. This gives the protein CASSLGLPGNEQFF.

This clonotype was counted at least ten times. DNA for the CDR3: TGCGCCAGCAGCCAAGAACGATCCGGAGGCGGCGGGAGCTGGGATACGCAGTATTTT. Its protein is CASSQERSGGGGSWDTQYF. This rearrangement joins TRBV4-3 to TRBJ2-3; 7 nucleotides line up with TRBD2. Germline V CDR1 and CDR2: LGHNA, YSLEER. CDR3 length: 19 amino acids. The trim removed 0 bases at V and 6 bases at J, leaving 18 bases unmatched.

This clonotype was seen repeatedly, ten times or more. This sequence joins TRBV7-2 and TRBJ2-1; D possibly corresponds to TRBD1 (6 bases). This CDR3 comprises 14 residues. Trimming took off 6 bases at V and 9 bases at J, with 18 bases between the two ends. CDR1 and CDR2 from the germline V gene are SGHTA and FQGNSA. The CDR3 DNA is TGTGCCAGCAGGGATGGGACATTCGATAGTGAGCAGTTCTTC. Translated, it gives CASRDGTFDSEQFF.

This clonotype came up a few times. The V call is TRBV12-3 or TRBV12-4, the J call TRBJ2-3, with TRBD2 identical over 10 bases. The CDR3 extends over 14 amino acids. The J segment lost 10 bases and the V segment lost 8 bases, leaving 12 bases of the junction unmatched. As DNA, the CDR3 is TGTGCCAGCGCCAGGCCTAGCGGGAGCTATCCGCAGTATTTT. The encoded protein is CASARPSGSYPQYF.

This clonotype has more than one count but fewer than ten. The chain links TRBV7-9 to TRBJ2-4; 7 bases fit TRBD2. This CDR3 is built from 17 residues. With V trimmed by 4 bases and J by 0 bases, 9 bases remained unmatched. Germline CDR1 reads SEHNR; CDR2 reads FQNEAQ (reference sequence). The CDR3, as DNA: TGTGCCAGCAGCTCGGTGGCTAGCGGACTAGCCAAAAACATTCAGTACTTC. This codes for CASSSVASGLAKNIQYF. Based on the CDR3 plus reference TRBV7-9 and TRBJ2-4, the full variable domain is DTGVSQNPRHKITKRGQNVTFRCDPISEHNRLYWYRQTLGQGPEFLTYFQNEAQLEKSRLLSDRFSAERPKGSFSTLEIQRTEQGDSAMYLCASSSVASGLAKNIQYFGAGTRLSVL.

There are a few counts of this clonotype. J is TRBJ1-1 and V is TRBV12-3 or TRBV12-4; tentative D call: TRBD1 (5 bases). The V end was cut by 2 bases, the J end by 1 base, with 11 bases between. The CDR3 runs 15 residues. As DNA, the CDR3 is TGTGCCAGCAGTTTAAGGGCTGGGGGGAACACTGAAGCTTTCTTT. Protein: CASSLRAGGNTEAFF.

The chain has TRBV28 and TRBJ1-3; D is possibly TRBD1 (5 bases). The length of the CDR3 is 15 residues. CDR1 is MDHEN and CDR2 is SYDVKM in the germline V gene. Trimming pared 6 bases from V and 0 bases from J, leaving 12 bases between. In DNA, the CDR3 is TGTGCCAGCAGCCAGTGGGGGGACTCTGGAAACACCATATATTTT. Its protein product is CASSQWGDSGNTIYF.

The rearrangement joins TRBV7-9 to TRBJ2-1, with D unclear. V gave up 3 bases and J gave up 3 bases, with 12 bases separating them. Germline CDR1 reads SEHNR; CDR2 reads FQNEAQ (reference sequence). The CDR3 length is 15 residues. The CDR3 protein is CASSFPTTHYNEQFF. CDR3 bases: TGTGCCAGCAGCTTCCCTACAACTCACTACAATGAGCAGTTCTTC.

The chain joins TRBV27 to TRBJ2-7; D is unclear. The germline gives CDR1 MNHEY, CDR2 SMNVEV (reference sequence). Trimming shortened V by 2 bases and J by 3 bases, and 11 bases separated the two germline ends. There are 14 residues in the CDR3. CDR3 protein: CASSLGLPYYEQYF. The CDR3 DNA is TGTGCCAGCAGTTTAGGGCTACCTTACTACGAGCAGTACTTC.